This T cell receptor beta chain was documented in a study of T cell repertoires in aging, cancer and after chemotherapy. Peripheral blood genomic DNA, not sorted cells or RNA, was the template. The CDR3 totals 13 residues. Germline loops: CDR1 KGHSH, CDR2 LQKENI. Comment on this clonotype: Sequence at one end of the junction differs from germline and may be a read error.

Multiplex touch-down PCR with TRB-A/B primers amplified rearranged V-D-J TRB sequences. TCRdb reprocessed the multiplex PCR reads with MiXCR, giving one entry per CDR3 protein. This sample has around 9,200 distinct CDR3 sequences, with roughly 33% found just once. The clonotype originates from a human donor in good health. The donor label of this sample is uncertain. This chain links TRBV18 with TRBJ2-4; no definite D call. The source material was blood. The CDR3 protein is CGSSPSSKNIQYF. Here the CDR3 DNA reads TGTGGCAGCTCACCCTCCAGCAAGAACATTCAGTACTTC.